This TCR beta chain comes out of a study of CD8+CD57+ T cells in acquired aplastic anemia (dated by TCRdb to the late 2010s). In the study overall: Extracted DNA from sorted CD4+ and CD8+ cells averaged around 3.3 ug, ranging from roughly 0.2 to 30 ug. A CD8+CD57+ expansion meant a frequency higher than the mean frequency seen in healthy subjects. General conclusions and limits of the study: CD8+ Simpson's diversity did not differ significantly between patients and healthy controls (P=0.060). Roughly 31 CD8+ CDR3 sequences were shared between patients and controls but appeared highly expressed in patients and within their immunodominant clones.

Genomic DNA was used as template for profiling of TCR beta VDJ combinations and CDR3 sequences. An Illumina HiSeq 2000 was the platform used for TCR repertoire sequencing. Turning to the authors' computational methods: TRBV/TRBJ rearrangement plots, CDR3 size and DJ length profiles, and Simpson's diversity index were used to evaluate the repertoires. Whichever DNA sequence was most abundant in the deep sequencing data was defined as the immunodominant clone. CDR3 amino acid sequences were checked for sharing across subjects and were also compared against the VDJdb database and published repertoires. The public reads were reprocessed in TCRdb via fastp at Q25 and MiXCR, keeping in-frame beta chains. Here each entry gathers all rows of one CDR3 protein and keeps the most common genes and DNA. The V and J calls reflect TCRdb's pipeline rather than the authors' work. The sample table records about 180,000 distinct CDR3 sequences; 63% of these occur just once. The top ten constitute under 55% of the sample.

Patients chosen for sequencing had shown expansion of CD8+CD57+ cells by flow cytometry. Severe acquired aplastic anemia was diagnosed in all patients according to International Study of Aplastic Anemia and Agranulocytosis and Camitta criteria. No therapy had been received by the patients at the time of blood sampling. The study deep-sequenced TCR repertoires of sorted CD4+ and CD8+ blood T cells from severe aplastic anemia patients and healthy subjects. Patients were enrolled in the USA under clinicaltrials.gov protocols 00001620, 01623167, 00001397, 00071045, 00081523 and 00961064. Ficoll-Paque density gradient centrifugation was used to isolate peripheral blood mononuclear cells. Before DNA extraction, CD4+ and CD8+ T cells were sorted with FACS or magnetic beads. Taken from cysteine to phenylalanine, the CDR3 has 15 residues. Only CDR3 DNA is held: 45 bases, read in frame from base 1. Trimming costs V 4 bases and J 8 bases, and their ends lie 21 bases apart. Looking up the germline V gene (reference sequence) yields CDR1 DFQATT and CDR2 SNEGSKA.

Comment on this clonotype: Its antigen is still unknown. Base qualities are missing; no much larger clone stands one base away.

The sequence was obtained from a human donor with aplastic anemia. This chain joins TRBV20-1 to TRBJ2-1; no D gene call is confident. Sequenced: sorted CD4+, CD8+, or CD8+CD57+ T cells (not recorded which) from PBMCs. The sequenced DNA is TGCAGTGCTACGGCTCTACAAGCCTTGACCCATGAGCAGTTCTTC. It specifies CSATALQALTHEQFF.